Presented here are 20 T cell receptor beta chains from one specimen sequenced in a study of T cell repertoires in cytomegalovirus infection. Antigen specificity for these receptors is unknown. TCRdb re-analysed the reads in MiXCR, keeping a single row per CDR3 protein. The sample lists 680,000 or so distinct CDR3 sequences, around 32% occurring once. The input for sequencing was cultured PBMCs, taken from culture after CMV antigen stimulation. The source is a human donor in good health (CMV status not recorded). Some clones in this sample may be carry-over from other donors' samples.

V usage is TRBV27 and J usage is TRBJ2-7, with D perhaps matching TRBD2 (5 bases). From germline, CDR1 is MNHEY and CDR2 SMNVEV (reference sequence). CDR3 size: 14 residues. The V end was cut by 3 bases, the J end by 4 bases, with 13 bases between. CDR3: CASSFGRRGYEQYF. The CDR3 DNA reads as TGTGCCAGCAGTTTCGGTCGACGAGGGTACGAGCAGTACTTC.

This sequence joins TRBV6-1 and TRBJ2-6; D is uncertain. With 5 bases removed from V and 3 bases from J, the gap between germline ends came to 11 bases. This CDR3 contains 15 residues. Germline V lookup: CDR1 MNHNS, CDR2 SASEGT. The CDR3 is CASSTTDDGANVLTF. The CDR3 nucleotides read TGTGCCAGCAGTACCACCGACGATGGGGCCAACGTCCTGACTTTC.

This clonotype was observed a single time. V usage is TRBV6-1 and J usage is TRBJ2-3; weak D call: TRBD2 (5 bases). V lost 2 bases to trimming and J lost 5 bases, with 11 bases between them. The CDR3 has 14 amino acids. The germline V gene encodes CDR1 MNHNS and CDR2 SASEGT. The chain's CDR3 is CASSEWRQKDTQYF. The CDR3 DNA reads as TGTGCCAGCAGTGAATGGAGGCAAAAAGATACGCAGTATTTT.

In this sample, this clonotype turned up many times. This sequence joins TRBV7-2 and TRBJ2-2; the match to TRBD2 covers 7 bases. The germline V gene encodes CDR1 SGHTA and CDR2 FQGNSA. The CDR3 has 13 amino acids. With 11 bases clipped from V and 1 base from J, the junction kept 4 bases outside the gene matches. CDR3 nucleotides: TGTGCCGGGGAGCGGGAGAACACCGGGGAGCTGTTTTTT. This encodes CAGERENTGELFF.

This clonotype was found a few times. This chain's CDR3 is CASSPRRGTEAFF. CDR3 sequence (DNA): TGTGCCAGCAGCCCGAGACGCGGCACTGAAGCTTTCTTT. V is TRBV28 and J is TRBJ1-1, with no clear D. V lost 6 bases, J lost 4 bases, and 12 bases lay in between. Looked up from germline, CDR1 is MDHEN and CDR2 is SYDVKM. CDR3 size: 13 residues.

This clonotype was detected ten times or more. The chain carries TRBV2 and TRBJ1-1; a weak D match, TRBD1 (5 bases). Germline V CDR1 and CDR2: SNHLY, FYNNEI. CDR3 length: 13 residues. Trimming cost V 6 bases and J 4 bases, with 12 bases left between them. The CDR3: CASSRRVGTEAFF. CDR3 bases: TGTGCCAGCAGCCGCAGGGTGGGCACTGAAGCTTTCTTT.

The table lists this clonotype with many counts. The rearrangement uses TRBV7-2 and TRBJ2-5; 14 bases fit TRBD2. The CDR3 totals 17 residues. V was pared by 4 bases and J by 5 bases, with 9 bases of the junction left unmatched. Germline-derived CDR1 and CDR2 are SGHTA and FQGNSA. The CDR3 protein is CASSSVTSGRARETQYF. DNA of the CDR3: TGTGCCAGCAGCTCGGTGACTAGCGGGAGGGCCAGGGAGACCCAGTACTTC.

The CDR3 DNA is TGTGCCATCAGCCAGGACACAGATACGCAGTATTTT. Amino acids: CAISQDTDTQYF. The chain employs TRBV10-3 and TRBJ2-3; D uncertain. This CDR3 comprises 12 residues. Germline CDR1 and CDR2: ENHRY and SYGVKD. The germline V and J ends were trimmed by 6 bases and 2 bases, with 6 bases remaining between them.

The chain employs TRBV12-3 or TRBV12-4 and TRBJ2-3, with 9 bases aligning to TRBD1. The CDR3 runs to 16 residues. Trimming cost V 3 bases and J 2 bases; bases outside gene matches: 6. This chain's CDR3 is CASSFSGQGFTDTQYF. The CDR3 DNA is TGTGCCAGCAGTTTTTCCGGACAGGGGTTCACAGATACGCAGTATTTT.

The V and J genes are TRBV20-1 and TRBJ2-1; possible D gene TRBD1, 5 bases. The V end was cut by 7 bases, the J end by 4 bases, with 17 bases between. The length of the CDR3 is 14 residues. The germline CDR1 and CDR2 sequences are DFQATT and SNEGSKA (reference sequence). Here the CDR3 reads CSVLGQRTYNEQFF. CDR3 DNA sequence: TGCAGTGTCCTGGGGCAGCGAACATACAATGAGCAGTTCTTC.

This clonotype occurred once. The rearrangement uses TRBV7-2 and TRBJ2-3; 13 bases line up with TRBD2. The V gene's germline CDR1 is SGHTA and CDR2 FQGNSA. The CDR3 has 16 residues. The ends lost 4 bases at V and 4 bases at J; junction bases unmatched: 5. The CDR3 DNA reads TGTGCCAGCAGCTCTCATGGACTAGCGGGGGCAGATACGCAGTATTTT. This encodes CASSSHGLAGADTQYF. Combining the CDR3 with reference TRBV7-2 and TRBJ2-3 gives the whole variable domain GAGVSQSPSNKVTEKGKDVELRCDPISGHTALYWYRQSLGQGLEFLIYFQGNSAPDKSGLPSDRFSAERTGGSVSTLTIQRTQQEDSAVYLCASSSHGLAGADTQYFGPGTRLTVL.

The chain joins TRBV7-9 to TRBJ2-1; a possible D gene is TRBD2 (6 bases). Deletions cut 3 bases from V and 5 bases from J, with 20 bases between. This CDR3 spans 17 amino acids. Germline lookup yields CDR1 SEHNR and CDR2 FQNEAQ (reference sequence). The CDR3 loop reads CASSLGRGGSGHNEQFF. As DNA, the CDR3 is TGTGCCAGCAGCTTGGGCCGTGGGGGGAGTGGACACAATGAGCAGTTCTTC.

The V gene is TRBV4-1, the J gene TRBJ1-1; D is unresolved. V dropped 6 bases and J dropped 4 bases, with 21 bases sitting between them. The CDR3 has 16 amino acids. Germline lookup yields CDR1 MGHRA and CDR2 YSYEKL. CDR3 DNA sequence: TGCGCCAGCAGTTCTACTGCCCGGGTCAAGAGCACTGAAGCTTTCTTT. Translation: CASSSTARVKSTEAFF.

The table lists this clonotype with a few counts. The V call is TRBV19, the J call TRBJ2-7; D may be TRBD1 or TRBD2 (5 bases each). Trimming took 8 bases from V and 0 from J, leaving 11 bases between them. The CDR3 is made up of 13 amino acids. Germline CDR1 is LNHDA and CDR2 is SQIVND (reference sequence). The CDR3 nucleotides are TGTGCCAGTCGGGACGAGAGCTCCTACGAGCAGTACTTC. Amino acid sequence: CASRDESSYEQYF.

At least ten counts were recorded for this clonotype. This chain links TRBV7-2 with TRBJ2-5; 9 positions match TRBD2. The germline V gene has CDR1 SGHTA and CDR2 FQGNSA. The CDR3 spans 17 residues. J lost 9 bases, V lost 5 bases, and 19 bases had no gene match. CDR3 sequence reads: CASSLRMGVAGVPPQYF. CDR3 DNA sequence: TGTGCCAGCAGCCTCCGGATGGGGGTAGCGGGGGTACCCCCCCAGTACTTC.

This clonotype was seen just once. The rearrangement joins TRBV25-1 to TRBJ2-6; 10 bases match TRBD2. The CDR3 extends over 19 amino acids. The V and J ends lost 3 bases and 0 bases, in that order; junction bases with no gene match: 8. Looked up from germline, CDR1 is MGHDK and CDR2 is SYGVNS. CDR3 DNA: TGTGCCAGCAGTGACCGCTTAGCGGGGGGCTACTCTGGGGCCAACGTCCTGACTTTC. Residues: CASSDRLAGGYSGANVLTF.

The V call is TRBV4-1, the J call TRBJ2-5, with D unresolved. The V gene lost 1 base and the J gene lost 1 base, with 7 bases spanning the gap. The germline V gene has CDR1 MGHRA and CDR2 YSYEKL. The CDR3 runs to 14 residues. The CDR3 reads CASSQAGSQETQYF. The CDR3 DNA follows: TGCGCCAGCAGCCAAGCCGGCAGCCAAGAGACCCAGTACTTC.

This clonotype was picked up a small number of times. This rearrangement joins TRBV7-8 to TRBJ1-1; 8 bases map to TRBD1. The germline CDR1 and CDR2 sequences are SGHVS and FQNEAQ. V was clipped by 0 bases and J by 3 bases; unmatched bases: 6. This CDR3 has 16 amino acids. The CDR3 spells CASSLADRGEDTEAFF. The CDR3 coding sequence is TGTGCCAGCAGCTTAGCCGACAGGGGAGAGGACACTGAAGCTTTCTTT.

The CDR3 DNA follows: TGTGCCAGCAGCCCAACAGGGGGCCGGTACACTGAAGCTTTCTTT. It specifies CASSPTGGRYTEAFF. The rearrangement uses TRBV6-1 and TRBJ1-1, with TRBD1 matching 9 bases. Trimming cost V 6 bases and J 3 bases; bases outside gene matches: 8. CDR1 and CDR2 from the germline V gene are MNHNS and SASEGT. The CDR3 length is 15 residues.

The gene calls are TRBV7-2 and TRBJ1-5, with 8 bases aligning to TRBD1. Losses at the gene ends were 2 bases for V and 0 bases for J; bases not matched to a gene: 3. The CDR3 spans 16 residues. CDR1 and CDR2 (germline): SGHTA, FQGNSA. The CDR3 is CASSLQGAYSNQPQHF. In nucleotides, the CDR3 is TGTGCCAGCAGCTTACAGGGGGCTTATAGCAATCAGCCCCAGCATTTT.